A single sample is the source of the 3 T cell receptor beta chains below, sequenced in a study of technical replicates of blood from a few donors. Repertoires were generated with immunoSEQ multiplex PCR, while TCRdb's copy carries only in-frame clones and drops some. The sample comprises more than 65,000 clones, about 93% of which are singletons, and approximately 0.25% rests with the top ten. The sequenced sample consisted of T cells isolated from PBMCs. These receptors were taken from a human donor in good health.

The V gene is TRBV29-1, the J gene TRBJ1-1; the D is unclear. This CDR3 has 11 amino acids. CDR1 and CDR2 from the germline V gene are SQVTM and ANQGSEA. V was pared by 0 bases and J by 9 bases, with 8 bases between. CDR3 DNA sequence: TGCAGCGTTGAAGACACAACAAAAGCTTTCTTT. Protein: CSVEDTTKAFF.

This clone has more than one count but fewer than ten. This chain connects TRBV6-5 to TRBJ1-1; TRBD1 might be the D (6 bases). Per germline, CDR1 MNHEY and CDR2 SVGAGI. The CDR3 is 13 amino acids. Trimming stripped 8 bases from V and 4 bases from J, with 14 bases between. Here the CDR3 DNA reads TGTGCCAGCGGGGGGGTACAGGGCACTGAAGCTTTCTTT. This gives the protein CASGGVQGTEAFF.

The rearrangement uses TRBV28 and TRBJ1-1; D might be TRBD1 (6 bases). CDR1 is MDHEN and CDR2 is SYDVKM in the germline V gene. The CDR3 runs 12 residues. With 6 bases removed from V and 8 bases from J, the gap between germline ends came to 13 bases. CDR3 sequence: CASRLQGGEAFF. CDR3 nucleotide sequence: TGTGCCAGCAGGCTACAGGGTGGAGAAGCTTTCTTT.